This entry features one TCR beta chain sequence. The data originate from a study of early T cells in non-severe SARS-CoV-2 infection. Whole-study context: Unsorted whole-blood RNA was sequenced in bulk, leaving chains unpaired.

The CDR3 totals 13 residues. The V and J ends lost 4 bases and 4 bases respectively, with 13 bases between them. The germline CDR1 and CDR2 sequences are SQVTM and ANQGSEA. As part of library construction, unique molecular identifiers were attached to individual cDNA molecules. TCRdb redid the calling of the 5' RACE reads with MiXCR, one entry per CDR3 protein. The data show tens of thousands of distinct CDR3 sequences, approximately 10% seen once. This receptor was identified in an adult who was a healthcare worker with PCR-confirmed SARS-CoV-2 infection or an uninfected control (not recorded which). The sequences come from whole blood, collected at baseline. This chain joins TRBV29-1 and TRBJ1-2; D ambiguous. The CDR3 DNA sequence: TGCAGCGTTGCCGAGGGATTAGGCTATGGCTACACCTTC. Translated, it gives CSVAEGLGYGYTF.